Listed below are T cell receptor beta chains from one sample, sequenced in a study of a mutant IDH1 vaccine in newly diagnosed glioma. For these TCRs, the target antigens are not known. Repertoires were generated with immunoSEQ multiplex PCR, while TCRdb's copy carries only in-frame clones and drops some. The repertoire holds fewer than 100,000 clones, with 75% to 95% as singletons. The sequencing used PBMCs, collected from a glioma patient whose treatment included an IDH1 peptide vaccine. Every receptor here comes from a woman between 50 and 59 years old with glioma. The CDR3 runs from the conserved cysteine through the conserved F or W. A D gene is named only where the DNA matches it firmly. Expanded clones get a size class; other rows say once, few or many, or leave the size out.

clone size	V gene	J gene	D gene	CDR3 DNA	CDR3 protein
NA	TRBV5-1	TRBJ1-2	TRBD1	TGCGCCAGCAGCTTAGGACAGGGGTCTAACTATGGCTACACCTTC	CASSLGQGSNYGYTF
NA	TRBV28	TRBJ1-2	TRBD1	TGTGCCAGCAGTCGGGACAGGGTGGGCTATGGCTACACCTTC	CASSRDRVGYGYTF
NA	TRBV9	TRBJ2-4	TRBD2	TGTGCCAGCAGCGTAGGGACTAGCGGAGCCAAAAACATTCAGTACTTC	CASSVGTSGAKNIQYF
once	TRBV7-9	TRBJ2-2	TRBD2	TGTGCCAGCAGCCAGGTAGCGGGAGCCGGGGAGCTGTTTTTT	CASSQVAGAGELFF
NA	TRBV19	TRBJ2-7	NA	TGTGCCAGTAATTCTCCGGGACGGAACTACGAGCAGTACTTC	CASNSPGRNYEQYF
NA	TRBV18	TRBJ1-1	NA	TGTGCCAGCTCACCTCAGGGGTCGGACACTGAAGCTTTCTTT	CASSPQGSDTEAFF
once	TRBV9	TRBJ1-3	NA	TGTGCCAGCAGCGTTGACAGCTCTGGAAACACCATATATTTT	CASSVDSSGNTIYF
NA	TRBV29-1	TRBJ1-1	NA	TGCAGCGTTGCCACCTGGACCCTAGGAGCTTTCTTT	CSVATWTLGAFF
NA	TRBV15	TRBJ1-1	NA	TGTGCCACCAGCAGCCCGGGACAACTGAACACTGAAGCTTTCTTT	CATSSPGQLNTEAFF
once	TRBV30	TRBJ2-7	TRBD2	TGTGCCTGGAGCCCCCGCCAGAATCGAACGGGAGGGCCTACTAACGAGCAGTACTTC	CAWSPRQNRTGGPTNEQYF
NA	TRBV27	TRBJ2-1	NA	TGTGCCAGTCGACGGGAGATTGGGGGGCCCTACAATGAGCAGTTCTTC	CASRREIGGPYNEQFF
NA	TRBV27	TRBJ1-5	NA	TGTGCCAGCAGCTTCACTGGTTTCAATCAGCCCCAGCATTTT	CASSFTGFNQPQHF
NA	TRBV4-1	TRBJ2-7	NA	TGCGCCAGCAGCCAAGAGAAAGGGGTTTCCTACGAGCAGTACTTC	CASSQEKGVSYEQYF
NA	TRBV5-1	TRBJ2-1	TRBD1	TGCGCCAGCAGACTGGGACAGGCGAGCTCCTACAATGAGCAGTTCTTC	CASRLGQASSYNEQFF
NA	TRBV11-3	TRBJ2-2	NA	TGTGCCAGCAGCCCGAGGGATGGCTTTATTGGGGAGCTGTTTTTT	CASSPRDGFIGELFF
NA	TRBV5-1	TRBJ2-5	TRBD2	TGCGCCAGCAGCTTAAGGCTAGCGGGAGGGGAGACCCAGTACTTC	CASSLRLAGGETQYF
NA	TRBV9	TRBJ2-3	TRBD1	TGTGCCAGCAGCGTAGAGGGTCTGGGGACAGGGAGCACAGATACGCAGTATTTT	CASSVEGLGTGSTDTQYF
NA	TRBV7-7	TRBJ2-3	TRBD2	TGTGCTAGCAGCCCCCTGGGGGGGTACACAGATACGCAGTATTTT	CASSPLGGYTDTQYF
NA	TRBV6-5	TRBJ1-1	TRBD1	TGTGCCAGCAGTTACTCGACAGGGGGCGCGGGGAGAGCTTTCTTT	CASSYSTGGAGRAFF
NA	TRBV7-3	TRBJ2-1	NA	TGTGCCAGCAGCTTACTCCCGGGAAACAATGAGCAGTTCTTC	CASSLLPGNNEQFF
NA	TRBV28	TRBJ1-5	NA	TGTGCCAGCAGCGGGAGTTCGGAGGGTGAGCGCAATCAGCCCCAGCATTTT	CASSGSSEGERNQPQHF
once	TRBV7-2	TRBJ2-1	TRBD1	TGTGCCAGCAGCAGCCCACCCGGGACAGGGAATGAGCAGTTCTTC	CASSSPPGTGNEQFF
NA	TRBV29-1	TRBJ2-1	TRBD1	TGCAGCGTACGCCGATCAGGGGGTAGGGCTTACAATGAGCAGTTCTTC	CSVRRSGGRAYNEQFF
NA	TRBV5-1	TRBJ2-7	TRBD2	TGCGCCAGCAGCTTGGCACAGCGGGAGGGCCGCGAGCAGTACTTC	CASSLAQREGREQYF
NA	TRBV6-6	TRBJ1-4	NA	TGTGCCAGCAGTTACTTAGGGGGAGGGTTTGGGAAACTGTTTTTT	CASSYLGGGFGKLFF
NA	TRBV10-3	TRBJ1-1	NA	TGTGCCATCAGTGAACAGGGTGAGAACACTGAAGCTTTCTTT	CAISEQGENTEAFF
NA	TRBV6-6	TRBJ1-3	NA	TGTGCCAGCAGTTACAGGGCAGGGACTGGAAACACCATATATTTT	CASSYRAGTGNTIYF
NA	TRBV7-3	TRBJ2-7	NA	TGTGCCAGCAGCTTAAACGCAGGGTCGTACGAGCAGTACTTC	CASSLNAGSYEQYF
NA	TRBV19	TRBJ2-7	NA	TGTGCCGCTTCGGAGGGGGGAGCCTACGAGCAGTACTTC	CAASEGGAYEQYF
NA	TRBV15	TRBJ2-4	NA	TGTGCCACCAGCAGAGAAGGTGACATTCAGTACTTC	CATSREGDIQYF
NA	TRBV11-2	TRBJ2-7	TRBD2	TGTGCCAGCAGCTCACTAGCGGGAGTCTACGAGCAGTACTTC	CASSSLAGVYEQYF
NA	TRBV28	TRBJ1-5	TRBD1	TGTGCCAGCAGTTTTGACAGGGGGTTTGATCAGCCCCAGCATTTT	CASSFDRGFDQPQHF
NA	TRBV28	TRBJ2-1	TRBD1	TGTGCCAGCAGCTACCACCGGGACAGGAGTTACAATGAGCAGTTCTTC	CASSYHRDRSYNEQFF
NA	TRBV6-5	TRBJ1-5	NA	TGTGCCAGCATGTCAGGGGCCAATCAGCCCCAGCATTTT	CASMSGANQPQHF
NA	TRBV5-1	TRBJ2-1	NA	TGCGCCAGCAGCTTGGGCCTCTACAATGAGCAGTTCTTC	CASSLGLYNEQFF
NA	TRBV5-1	TRBJ2-5	NA	TGCGCCAGCAGCTTGGGCGCGGATTACCAAGAGACCCAGTACTTC	CASSLGADYQETQYF
once	TRBV9	TRBJ2-1	NA	TGTGCCAGCAGCGTAGGGGCAGCCCAAAGCGGGGAGCAGTTCTTC	CASSVGAAQSGEQFF
NA	TRBV6-1	TRBJ2-3	NA	TGTGCCAGCAGTGCTAGGGGAGATACGCAGTATTTT	CASSARGDTQYF
NA	TRBV7-9	TRBJ1-1	NA	TGTGCCAGCAGCTTAGGACCCCTGGGCACTGAAGCTTTCTTT	CASSLGPLGTEAFF
NA	TRBV5-4	TRBJ2-3	TRBD1	TGTGCCAGCAGCAGCCGGGACAGGGTGGGAGATACGCAGTATTTT	CASSSRDRVGDTQYF
NA	TRBV4-1	TRBJ2-1	TRBD1	TGCGCCAGCAGACCTTGGGACAGGGGAAATGAGCAGTTCTTC	CASRPWDRGNEQFF
NA	TRBV18	TRBJ2-2	NA	TGTGCCAGCTCAGGGCAGGGGAACACCGGGGAGCTGTTTTTT	CASSGQGNTGELFF
NA	TRBV4-1	TRBJ2-3	TRBD2	TGCGCCAGCAGCCAGTTACTAGCGGGAGTTACAGATACGCAGTATTTT	CASSQLLAGVTDTQYF
NA	TRBV30	TRBJ2-7	NA	TGTGCCTGGAGTAGGTGGCAATACGAGCAGTACTTC	CAWSRWQYEQYF